These T cell receptor beta chains were read from a single sample in a study of Graves' ophthalmopathy and Graves' hyperthyroidism. One entry per CDR3 protein, called by TCRdb with MiXCR from the multiplex PCR reads. This sample has about 400,000 distinct CDR3 sequences, with around 16% found just once. The sequencing input was peripheral blood. The receptor source for this set is a woman between 18 and 30 years old with Graves' ophthalmopathy. Each CDR3 is given with its conserved first and last residue.

>TRBV12-3/TRBV12-4|TRBJ2-7
CASSPSGFSYEQYF
>TRBV6-1|TRBJ2-7
CASRTLAGALSYEQYF
>TRBV5-6|TRBJ2-2
CASGFWGTGELFF
>TRBV11-2|TRBJ2-5
CASSRGTGPQETQYF
>TRBV5-1|TRBJ2-7
CASSITGTGISYEQYF
>TRBV30|TRBJ2-7
CAWSVGQGAYEQYF
>TRBV6-5|TRBJ2-7
CASSYGGTYEQYF
>TRBV12-3/TRBV12-4|TRBJ1-1
CASSVTGREGEAFF
>TRBV18|TRBJ2-7
CASSAAAGQTYEQYF
>TRBV27|TRBJ2-6
CASSFKASGANVLTF
>TRBV6-2/TRBV6-3|TRBJ2-3
CASSYQTSGNGDTQYF
>TRBV30|TRBJ2-2
CACDIAGNTGELFF
>TRBV28|TRBJ2-7
CASSQPSTSGRFYEQYF
>TRBV20-1|TRBJ2-5
CSASGDGTGETQYF
>TRBV6-4|TRBJ2-1
CASSLQETSVNEQFF
>TRBV30|TRBJ2-7
CAWRGTQAYF
>TRBV11-2|TRBJ2-2
CASSSRVVAANTGELFF
>TRBV15|TRBJ1-1
CATSLELNTEAFF
>TRBV6-5|TRBJ1-5
CASSYLQVQPQHF
>TRBV11-2|TRBJ2-2
CASSFYTGELFF
>TRBV18|TRBJ2-7
CASSPPRTGSYEQYF
>TRBV11-2|TRBJ1-3
CASSLDLGLRDTIYF
>TRBV30|TRBJ2-3
CAWSTILTQYF
>TRBV19|TRBJ1-5
CASSTLGVSNQPQHF
>TRBV29-1|TRBJ2-5
CSVTGGNQETQYF
>TRBV6-1|TRBJ1-1
CASRDTLNTEAFF
>TRBV7-2|TRBJ1-1
CASRTGRDTEAFF
>TRBV19|TRBJ2-2
CASTVTGTNTGELFF
>TRBV12-3/TRBV12-4|TRBJ2-7
CASSSDLYGQYF
>TRBV10-1|TRBJ2-7
CASSESSAGSYEQYF
>TRBV12-3/TRBV12-4|TRBJ2-1
CASSLRRTGSNEQFF
>TRBV6-1|TRBJ2-7
CASSEPRGLSYEQYF
>TRBV12-3/TRBV12-4|TRBJ2-1
CASTGTGGVGNEQFF
>TRBV10-1|TRBJ1-1
CASSEVPSDRVSMNTEAFF
>TRBV20-1|TRBJ2-7
CSASRRQGAGYEQYF
>TRBV10-3|TRBJ2-2
CAISFGITDTGELFF
>TRBV19|TRBJ1-5
CASSIPLRDRATQPQHF
>TRBV14|TRBJ2-2
CASSQDRNRELFF
>TRBV5-5|TRBJ1-1
CASSLVQGANTEAFF
>TRBV28|TRBJ1-6
CASSYTEGDNSPLHF
>TRBV28|TRBJ2-2
CASSLFGTSGISLHGELFF
>TRBV20-1|TRBJ2-7
CSASVRLAGLPPIYEQYF
>TRBV28|TRBJ2-7
CASSLRVHEQYF
>TRBV28|TRBJ1-1
CASSPLRDRGADEAFF
>TRBV6-1|TRBJ1-2
CASSQTGRDGYTF
>TRBV5-1|TRBJ2-5
CASSLTSGGHQETQYF
>TRBV12-3/TRBV12-4|TRBJ2-5
CASSDYKASGETQYF
>TRBV29-1|TRBJ2-7
CSVVPGNSYEQYF
>TRBV25-1|TRBJ1-3
CASSEGKGWTIYF